The present T cell receptor (beta chain) was sequenced within a study of blood T cells in healthy people across ages. The study, taken as a whole, reports: Naive T cell percentage showed a strong correlation with TCR beta diversity. With unsorted PBMCs, a conclusive comparison of naive versus antigen-experienced cells was not possible.

This clonotype showed up many times. The antigen is undetermined. Primed by a sample-barcoded 5' primer and a J-beta primer mix, a second PCR proceeded for about 6 to 11 cycles. TCRdb re-analysed the 5' RACE reads in MiXCR, keeping a single row per CDR3 protein. The sample includes around 790,000 distinct CDR3 sequences, under 55% of them seen just once. Total RNA, at least 6 micrograms per sample, was extracted from PBMCs. The CDR3 is made up of 16 amino acids. The V gene's germline CDR1 is DFQATT and CDR2 SNEGSKA (reference sequence). Trimming at V came to 2 bases and at J to 1 base, leaving 4 bases not matched to a gene.

The material sequenced was blood. V usage is TRBV20-1 and J usage is TRBJ2-1; 11 bases map to TRBD2. This receptor was obtained from a man aged 60-69 years in good health. The CDR3 DNA sequence: TGCAGTGCTAGATCCCCTAGCGGGGGGTCCTACAATGAGCAGTTCTTC. Protein sequence: CSARSPSGGSYNEQFF.